Sequencing of this T cell receptor (beta chain) was carried out in a study of T cell responses to AZD1222 COVID-19 vaccine. Study conclusions and caveats: Spike-specific TCR repertoires showed rising breadth and depth after two AZD1222 doses. Donors were mostly white British, more females; clonal diversity possibly underestimated.

Germline assignment: CDR1 MDHEN and CDR2 SYDVKM. Losses at the gene ends were 7 bases for V and 3 bases for J; bases not matched to a gene: 15. The CDR3 runs 17 residues. The protocol was immunoSEQ multiplex PCR, while the TCRdb copy is restricted to in-frame clones and leaves out a portion. The sample has 100,000 to 150,000 clones, 75% to 90% seen once. To note about this clone: Its matching antigen is unknown.

The clonotype was recovered from an adult in good health. Sequencing used peripheral blood, obtained on day 0 of AZD1222 vaccination. J is TRBJ2-7 and V is TRBV28, with 10 bases fitting TRBD2. The CDR3 protein is CASTSYPKREGNYEQYF. Here the CDR3 DNA reads TGTGCCAGCACCTCTTACCCCAAGCGGGAGGGCAACTACGAGCAGTACTTC.